The following is a TCR beta chain sequence with its context. This clone was seen once. Its recognized antigen is unknown. Qualities for individual bases were not recorded, and no much larger clone is one base off. This record comes from a study of T cells in localized non-small cell lung cancer (dated by TCRdb to 2019 to 2021). With respect to the entire study: The study examined T cell repertoires in 200 to 250 patients with early-stage NSCLC and compared tumors with uninvolved tumor-adjacent lungs. The cohort consisted of approximately 240 treatment-naive NSCLC patients whose localized lung tumors had been resected. The mean age of the NSCLC patients was roughly 70 years, with 130 or so men and around 99 women. The study at large found these results: Higher blood T cell density associated with longer overall survival, while higher adjacent-lung clonality associated with shorter survival. Because the study design was exploratory, TCR variables were selected using unadjusted p-values without false-discovery rate correction. Multi-region tumor sequencing was not performed, so intratumor heterogeneity could not be excluded. A median of approximately 62 of the top 100 tumor clones turned up in the paired uninvolved adjacent lung, and around 27 of those clones also ranked among the top 100 of that same adjacent lung. Uninvolved tumor-adjacent lung showed the highest T cell clonality, higher than tumor, which suggests more focused antigenic responses in the uninvolved tumor-adjacent lung.

At diagnosis, tumor, uninvolved tumor-adjacent lung and peripheral blood were collected and then preserved as a mix of FFPE and fresh-frozen material. For TCR repertoire profiling, the blood samples were analyzed as peripheral blood mononuclear cells. Clipping removes 3 bases from V and 3 bases from J, with 1 as the unmatched junction base count. Including cysteine and phenylalanine, the CDR3 has 16 amino acids. Solely the CDR3 DNA is kept, with 48 bases framed from the first base. In the germline V gene, CDR1 corresponds to SGDLS and CDR2 to YYNGEE. The immunoSEQ Assay was used to sequence TCR beta CDR3 regions from DNA. The source study handled its data this way. T cell density was computed as TCR beta template counts normalized to usable DNA estimated by amplifying housekeeping genes. Using the preseqR package, richness was estimated by extrapolating to 120,000 templates for tissue samples and 400,000 templates for PBMC samples. Clonality was defined by subtracting Pielou's evenness from one. To identify tissue-enriched TCRs, differential abundance testing was run on productive amino-acid clonotypes with a minimum total count of 5 and an alpha of 0.1. The Jaccard Index and the Morisita Overlap Index were used to measure how much the repertoires overlapped between compartments. GLIPH grouped TCR beta CDR3s together with public tetramer-defined viral CDR3s, and a viral motif had to include at least three viral sequences and show V-gene enrichment. Held by TCRdb, this immuneACCESS table contains in-frame sequences only and omits some clones. Under half of the omission traces to an unresolved V gene where checked; the cause of the rest is unknown. V and J calls and clone size are as listed in that table; D and trimming were resolved from the DNA. Within this sample are 23,000 or so clones, with around 90% of them counted one time only. The top ten hold just under 30% of the sample.

The receptor chain draws on TRBV9 and TRBJ2-3, with 16 junctional bases fitting TRBD2. The source is a male donor at least 60 years old with stage II lung adenocarcinoma. This sample comprised peripheral blood mononuclear cells, obtained before any cancer treatment. The CDR3 corresponds to CASSAGLAGGTDTQYF. The nucleotide sequence is given as TGTGCCAGCAGCGCGGGACTAGCGGGAGGGACAGATACGCAGTATTTT.